These 23 T cell receptor beta chains were sequenced from one sample in a study of T cell clonotyping in hematopoietic cell transplantation (dated by TCRdb to the early 2020s). Explained via the paper, the time point label denotes: recipient sample about 28 days before transplant, after cytoreduction. The receptor library was made with the immunoSEQ multiplex PCR assay. Not all clones reach the TCRdb copy of this immuneACCESS table, which keeps in-frame sequences only. Checked studies attribute under half of the gap to unresolved V genes and leave the rest unexplained. The sample table shows about 18,000 clones, and roughly 83% are seen once. About 8.4% of the sample rests with the top ten. The sequences come from peripheral blood mononuclear cells, collected before stem cell transplant. The receptors shown here come from a middle-aged man with acute myeloid leukemia. Some clones in this sample may be carry-over from other donors' samples.

V and J are TRBV19 and TRBJ2-7; 8 bases match TRBD1. V lost 5 bases and J lost 1; bases outside the gene matches: 7. The CDR3 has 15 residues. Germline CDR1 reads LNHDA; CDR2 reads SQIVND (reference sequence). The CDR3 sequence is CASSLTGAPSYEQYF. CDR3 sequence (DNA): TGTGCCAGTAGTTTGACAGGGGCCCCATCCTACGAGCAGTACTTC.

This chain uses TRBV6-6 with TRBJ1-3; 8 nucleotides line up with TRBD1. Germline values: CDR1 MNHNY, CDR2 SVGAGI (reference sequence). V lost 2 bases and J lost 4; bases outside the gene matches: 7. CDR3 size: 16 residues. DNA for the CDR3: TGTGCCAGCAGTTACGGAAGGACAGGGATGGGAAACACCATATATTTT. Its protein is CASSYGRTGMGNTIYF.

CDR3: CASSLGSGEVYGYTF. CDR3 coding DNA: TGTGCCAGCAGCTTAGGATCAGGGGAGGTCTATGGCTACACCTTC. This chain joins TRBV7-9 and TRBJ1-2, with D possibly being TRBD1 (6 bases). The CDR3 is 15 residues long. The V end was cut by 1 base, the J end by 4 bases, with 13 bases between. Germline V CDR1 and CDR2: SEHNR, FQNEAQ (reference sequence).

This clone is deemed large. The CDR3 DNA is TGTGCCAGCAGGTCGGGACAATATGAAGCTTTCTTT. Protein sequence: CASRSGQYEAFF. V is TRBV6-5 and J is TRBJ1-1; a possible D gene is TRBD1 (6 bases). Germline CDR1 reads MNHEY; CDR2 reads SVGAGI. The length of the CDR3 is 12 residues. V was cut by 6 bases and J by 7 bases, with 12 bases left in between.

The chain has TRBV18 and TRBJ1-2; 10 bases align to TRBD1. The CDR3 runs to 15 residues. Looked up from germline, CDR1 is KGHSH and CDR2 is LQKENI. Trimming removed 2 bases from V and 7 bases from J; junction bases left unmatched: 7. The CDR3 here is CASSPTDRGISGYTF. Here the CDR3 DNA reads TGTGCCAGCTCACCAACGGACAGGGGGATCAGTGGCTACACCTTC.

This chain uses TRBV27 with TRBJ2-1; D is uncertain. Trimming removed 6 bases at V and 2 bases at J, with 11 bases between. The germline gives CDR1 MNHEY, CDR2 SMNVEV (reference sequence). The CDR3 extends over 14 amino acids. The CDR3 loop is CASSKPGPYNEQFF. DNA of the CDR3: TGTGCCAGCAGCAAGCCTGGACCCTACAATGAGCAGTTCTTC.

This chain uses TRBV19 with TRBJ1-6; 7 bases match TRBD1. The V gene end was trimmed by 0 bases and the J gene end by 9 bases; junction bases not matched to a gene: 8. Germline CDR1 and CDR2: LNHDA and SQIVND (reference sequence). The CDR3 is 16 residues long. CDR3 amino acids: CASSIEIGYRGSPLHF. CDR3 DNA sequence: TGTGCCAGTAGTATAGAGATTGGATACAGGGGTTCACCCCTCCACTTT.

The chain employs TRBV7-3 and TRBJ2-1, with D perhaps TRBD1 (6 bases). The V gene's germline CDR1 is SGHTA and CDR2 FQGTGA. CDR3 length: 15 amino acids. The germline V and J ends were trimmed by 0 bases and 8 bases, with 14 bases remaining between them. This CDR3 reads CASSLTGTPLDEQFF. The DNA for the CDR3 is TGTGCCAGCAGCTTAACAGGGACACCTTTAGATGAGCAGTTCTTC.

This clone was counted once. The same CDR3 arises from other DNA sequences in this sample as well. The V gene is TRBV19, the J gene TRBJ2-2; possibly TRBD2 for D (6 bases). Germline CDR1 reads LNHDA; CDR2 reads SQIVND (reference sequence). There are 15 residues in the CDR3. With 1 base removed from V and 2 bases from J, the gap between germline ends came to 8 bases. CDR3 nucleotide sequence: TGTGCCAGTAGTATAGTGGGACTCAACACCGGGGAGCTGTTTTTT. It encodes CASSIVGLNTGELFF.

This chain links TRBV7-8 with TRBJ1-1, with D uncertain. Trimming removed 3 bases from V and 6 bases from J, with 20 bases in between. There are 16 residues in the CDR3. CDR1 SGHVS and CDR2 FQNEAQ come from the germline V gene. The CDR3 DNA follows: TGTGCCAGCAGCTTGTATCCCGGTCCGGAGATTCCTGAAGCTTTCTTT. This codes for CASSLYPGPEIPEAFF.

This clone was seen only a few times. The CDR3 DNA follows: TGCGCCAGCAGCCCGGGATCCAGTGGATATTATGGCTACACCTTC. Its translation: CASSPGSSGYYGYTF. The chain joins TRBV5-1 to TRBJ1-2; D is ambiguous. The V end was cut by 4 bases, the J end by 5 bases, with 18 bases between. The length of the CDR3 is 15 residues. Germline assignment: CDR1 SGHRS and CDR2 YFSETQ.

The chain combines TRBV29-1 with TRBJ1-6; no reliable D call. The germline CDR1 and CDR2 sequences are SQVTM and ANQGSEA. The CDR3 runs 15 residues. V shed 4 bases and J shed 8 bases, with 18 bases lying between them. CDR3 DNA sequence: TGCAGCGTTGCGCTCCGGGAGCACACATATTCACCCCTCCACTTT. Residues: CSVALREHTYSPLHF.

The gene calls are TRBV29-1 and TRBJ1-2, with D tentatively TRBD1 (5 bases). The CDR3 is 14 residues long. V lost 6 bases, J lost 1 base, and 15 bases lay in between. Per the germline V gene, CDR1 is SQVTM and CDR2 is ANQGSEA. The CDR3 DNA sequence: TGCAGCGTCGACCGGGACCGGAATAACTATGGCTACACCTTC. Translation gives CSVDRDRNNYGYTF.

CDR3 sequence: CASSSGQGHNSPLHF. The DNA of the CDR3 is TGTGCCAGCAGCTCGGGACAGGGCCATAATTCACCCCTCCACTTT. The J gene is TRBJ1-6, the V gene TRBV6-6; 9 bases line up with TRBD1. CDR1 is MNHNY, CDR2 SVGAGI, per germline (reference sequence). This CDR3 is 15 amino acids long. V was clipped by 6 bases and J by 5 bases; unmatched bases: 5.

This CDR3 is CSVERGTGSYEQYF. CDR3 in DNA: TGCAGCGTGGAGAGGGGGACGGGTTCCTACGAGCAGTACTTC. This chain joins TRBV29-1 and TRBJ2-7; a weak D match, TRBD1 (6 bases). Trimming removed 6 bases from V and 1 base from J, with 16 bases in between. Germline-derived CDR1 and CDR2 are SQVTM and ANQGSEA. The length of the CDR3 is 14 residues.

The chain links TRBV29-1 to TRBJ1-4; 8 bases agree with TRBD1. Per the germline V gene, CDR1 is SQVTM and CDR2 is ANQGSEA. V lost 3 bases, J lost 10 bases, and 7 bases stayed unmatched. CDR3 size: 13 residues. The CDR3 loop reads CSVDLQGGGKLFF. As DNA, the CDR3 is TGCAGCGTTGATTTACAGGGGGGGGGAAAACTGTTTTTT.

This rearrangement joins TRBV4-3 to TRBJ2-7; 9 nucleotides line up with TRBD1. Germline assignment: CDR1 LGHNA and CDR2 YSLEER. V shed 0 bases and J 2 bases; nucleotides not matched to a gene: 5. The CDR3 is 16 residues long. DNA of the CDR3: TGCGCCAGCAGCCAAGATTTTGGGACAGGGACCTACGAGCAGTACTTC. This translates into CASSQDFGTGTYEQYF.

The chain recombines TRBV9 with TRBJ2-2, with a tentative D call TRBD1 (6 bases). The V gene's germline CDR1 is SGDLS and CDR2 YYNGEE. The CDR3 covers 16 residues. The V gene lost 0 bases and the J gene lost 8 bases, with 17 bases spanning the gap. The CDR3 sequence is CASSVAGHTPAGELFF. CDR3 DNA: TGTGCCAGCAGCGTAGCGGGACACACCCCAGCGGGGGAGCTGTTTTTT.

The chain has TRBV29-1 and TRBJ2-5; TRBD1 is a possible D gene (5 bases). This CDR3 contains 12 residues. V shed 5 bases and J shed 5 bases, with 12 bases lying between them. Looked up from germline, CDR1 is SQVTM and CDR2 is ANQGSEA. CDR3 nucleotides: TGCAGCGTTACCCTGTCAGGGGAGACCCAGTACTTC. Translation: CSVTLSGETQYF. The complete variable domain, with remaining parts taken from reference TRBV29-1 and TRBJ2-5, reads SAVISQKPSRDICQRGTSLTIQCQVDSQVTMMFWYRQQPGQSLTLIATANQGSEATYESGFVIDKFPISRPNLTFSTLTVSNMSPEDSSIYLCSVTLSGETQYFGPGTRLLVL.

The V call is TRBV10-3, the J call TRBJ1-2; the D gene is possibly TRBD1 (5 bases). V shed 2 bases and J shed 5 bases, with 12 bases lying between them. The germline CDR1 and CDR2 sequences are ENHRY and SYGVKD. The CDR3 is 14 amino acids. For the CDR3, the DNA is TGTGCCATCAGTGAGAGCGGGACGGCTTATGGCTACACCTTC. Protein sequence: CAISESGTAYGYTF.

CDR3 sequence reads: CASSQKGRLFNTEAFF. As DNA, the CDR3 is TGCGCCAGCAGCCAAAAGGGAAGACTTTTTAACACTGAAGCTTTCTTT. The chain joins TRBV4-1 to TRBJ1-1; D not certain. Trimming took off 2 bases at V and 2 bases at J, with 15 bases between the two ends. CDR3 size: 16 residues. In germline, CDR1 is MGHRA, CDR2 YSYEKL.

The V gene is TRBV5-1, the J gene TRBJ1-2, with a tentative D call TRBD1 (6 bases). This CDR3 contains 12 residues. Trimming cost V 4 bases and J 6 bases, with 10 bases left between them. Germline V gene data show CDR1 as SGHRS and CDR2 as YFSETQ. The CDR3 loop is CASSIQGDGYTF. CDR3 nucleotides: TGCGCCAGCAGCATACAGGGTGATGGCTACACCTTC.

The chain is built from TRBV5-1 and TRBJ2-1, with no clear D. V shed 2 bases and J shed 6 bases, with 12 bases lying between them. CDR1 and CDR2 from the germline V gene are SGHRS and YFSETQ. The CDR3 loop spans 14 amino acids. CDR3 residues: CASSFPTVFNEQFF. DNA for the CDR3: TGCGCCAGCAGCTTCCCCACCGTCTTCAATGAGCAGTTCTTC.